Described below is a single T cell receptor (beta chain) sequence and its context. Its antigen is currently unknown. Second-dose intervals near 4 or 12 weeks were combined. V dropped 1 base and J dropped 3 bases, with 4 bases sitting between them. This CDR3 is 13 amino acids long. In germline, CDR1 is SGHVS, CDR2 FQNEAQ. Profiled with immunoSEQ multiplex PCR; TCRdb holds only in-frame clones, not every one. This table holds more than 100,000 clones, approximately 91% found once. The data derive from a study of T cell responses to AZD1222 COVID-19 vaccine. Regarding the study as a whole: Females made up more of the donors, who were largely white British, and clonal diversity may have come out too low. It was only six AZD1222 recipients who were seropositive at baseline. When two AZD1222 doses had been given, Spike-specific TCR breadth and depth rose.

The sequencing here drew on peripheral blood, taken 28 days after the second AZD1222 dose. The chain joins TRBV7-8 to TRBJ1-5; D unresolved. This receptor was taken from an adult who received the AZD1222 COVID-19 vaccine. The CDR3, as DNA: TGTGCCAGCAGCTTAGGGGTCAATCAGCCCCAGCATTTT. It specifies CASSLGVNQPQHF.